The rows below give T cell receptor beta chains drawn from one sample of a study of PD-1 blockade in classical Hodgkin lymphoma. Profiling relied on immunoSEQ multiplex PCR, and the TCRdb table lists in-frame clones only, not all of them. The data contain 6,000 to 7,000 clones, just under 80% of them seen just once; the ten biggest clones take up about 2.5%. Source: CD4+ T cells from blood, taken at baseline. The source of these receptors is a human donor with classical Hodgkin lymphoma. Both conserved end residues are part of each CDR3. Fields, in order: V gene, D gene, clone size, J gene, CDR3 DNA, CDR3 protein. D genes are given only for firm matches. Clone size is not always given. Where it is, it says once, few, many or a class for expanded clones.

v_gene: TRBV7-8
d_gene: NA
abundance: NA
j_gene: TRBJ2-7
CDR3nt: TGTGCCAGCAGCTTAGGGTGGTCTGACGAGCAGTACTTC
CDR3aa: CASSLGWSDEQYF

v_gene: TRBV9
d_gene: TRBD1
abundance: NA
j_gene: TRBJ1-1
CDR3nt: TGTGCCAGCAGCGGATCGACAGGGGGAATAAGAACTGAAGCTTTCTTT
CDR3aa: CASSGSTGGIRTEAFF

v_gene: TRBV28
d_gene: NA
abundance: NA
j_gene: TRBJ1-2
CDR3nt: TGTGCCAGCAGTTTAGACAGATATGGCTACACCTTC
CDR3aa: CASSLDRYGYTF

v_gene: TRBV30
d_gene: TRBD2
abundance: NA
j_gene: TRBJ2-7
CDR3nt: TGTGCCTGGAGTGTAACCGGGAGGAGTTACGAGCAGTACTTC
CDR3aa: CAWSVTGRSYEQYF

v_gene: TRBV2
d_gene: TRBD1
abundance: NA
j_gene: TRBJ2-2
CDR3nt: TGTGCCAGCAGTTATCGACAGGGGGTTTGGGGTGGGGAGCTGTTTTTT
CDR3aa: CASSYRQGVWGGELFF

v_gene: TRBV5-1
d_gene: NA
abundance: NA
j_gene: TRBJ2-7
CDR3nt: TGCGCCAGCAGCTTGAGGGAAGGGTCAAGCTCCTACGAGCAGTACTTC
CDR3aa: CASSLREGSSSYEQYF

v_gene: TRBV18
d_gene: NA
abundance: NA
j_gene: TRBJ1-1
CDR3nt: TGTGCCAGCTCAGCGAGGACCACTGAAGCTTTCTTT
CDR3aa: CASSARTTEAFF

v_gene: TRBV29-1
d_gene: TRBD2
abundance: NA
j_gene: TRBJ2-1
CDR3nt: TGCAGCGGACCCTTAGCGGGAGCGGGTGGGGAGCAGTTCTTC
CDR3aa: CSGPLAGAGGEQFF

v_gene: TRBV11-2
d_gene: NA
abundance: NA
j_gene: TRBJ2-2
CDR3nt: TGTGCCAGCAGCTTTTTGGGCGTAGGTTTCGGAATAGTATCCGGGGAGCTGTTTTTT
CDR3aa: CASSFLGVGFGIVSGELFF

v_gene: TRBV7-8
d_gene: NA
abundance: once
j_gene: TRBJ1-2
CDR3nt: TGTGCCAGCAGCTTATACAGTGTCTATGGCTACACCTTC
CDR3aa: CASSLYSVYGYTF

v_gene: TRBV10-3
d_gene: NA
abundance: few
j_gene: TRBJ2-7
CDR3nt: TGTGCCATCAGTCTATTACAGGGATCCGAGCAGTACTTC
CDR3aa: CAISLLQGSEQYF

v_gene: TRBV27
d_gene: TRBD1
abundance: NA
j_gene: TRBJ2-7
CDR3nt: TGTGCCAGCAGGAGAAAAGGGGGACAGGGACTCTACGAGCAGTACTTC
CDR3aa: CASRRKGGQGLYEQYF

v_gene: TRBV18
d_gene: NA
abundance: NA
j_gene: TRBJ2-3
CDR3nt: TGTGCCAGCGAATCGGAGGGAGATACGCAGTATTTT
CDR3aa: CASESEGDTQYF

v_gene: TRBV15
d_gene: NA
abundance: NA
j_gene: TRBJ1-4
CDR3nt: TGTGCCACCAGCAGAGAAGGACAGCGTAATGAAAAACTGTTTTTT
CDR3aa: CATSREGQRNEKLFF

v_gene: TRBV9
d_gene: NA
abundance: once
j_gene: TRBJ1-1
CDR3nt: TGTGCCAGCAGCGTAGACGGGGGTCCCACTGAAGCTTTCTTT
CDR3aa: CASSVDGGPTEAFF

v_gene: TRBV6-5
d_gene: NA
abundance: NA
j_gene: TRBJ2-7
CDR3nt: TGTGCCAGCAGGCGGGACAGCCTAGCCTACGAGCAGTACTTC
CDR3aa: CASRRDSLAYEQYF

v_gene: TRBV29-1
d_gene: TRBD2
abundance: NA
j_gene: TRBJ2-7
CDR3nt: TGCAGCGCCAGCGGGGGGGTGAAATACGAGCAGTACTTC
CDR3aa: CSASGGVKYEQYF

v_gene: TRBV14
d_gene: TRBD1
abundance: NA
j_gene: TRBJ2-1
CDR3nt: TGTGCCAGCAGTCCTCGGACAGGGGGTTCCTACAATGAGCAGTTCTTC
CDR3aa: CASSPRTGGSYNEQFF

v_gene: TRBV6-5
d_gene: NA
abundance: NA
j_gene: TRBJ2-7
CDR3nt: TGTGCCAGCAGTTACTCCCGTCAGGGGTTTTACGAGCAGTACTTC
CDR3aa: CASSYSRQGFYEQYF

v_gene: TRBV20-1
d_gene: NA
abundance: NA
j_gene: TRBJ1-1
CDR3nt: TGCAGTGCTAGTGTTGAAGCTTTCTTT
CDR3aa: CSASVEAFF

v_gene: TRBV5-1
d_gene: TRBD2
abundance: NA
j_gene: TRBJ2-3
CDR3nt: TGCGCCAGCAGCCTAAGGACTAGCGGGAGCACAGATACGCAGTATTTT
CDR3aa: CASSLRTSGSTDTQYF

v_gene: TRBV29-1
d_gene: NA
abundance: NA
j_gene: TRBJ2-7
CDR3nt: TGCAGCGTTGACGGCAGGGCGGGGGAGCAGTACTTC
CDR3aa: CSVDGRAGEQYF